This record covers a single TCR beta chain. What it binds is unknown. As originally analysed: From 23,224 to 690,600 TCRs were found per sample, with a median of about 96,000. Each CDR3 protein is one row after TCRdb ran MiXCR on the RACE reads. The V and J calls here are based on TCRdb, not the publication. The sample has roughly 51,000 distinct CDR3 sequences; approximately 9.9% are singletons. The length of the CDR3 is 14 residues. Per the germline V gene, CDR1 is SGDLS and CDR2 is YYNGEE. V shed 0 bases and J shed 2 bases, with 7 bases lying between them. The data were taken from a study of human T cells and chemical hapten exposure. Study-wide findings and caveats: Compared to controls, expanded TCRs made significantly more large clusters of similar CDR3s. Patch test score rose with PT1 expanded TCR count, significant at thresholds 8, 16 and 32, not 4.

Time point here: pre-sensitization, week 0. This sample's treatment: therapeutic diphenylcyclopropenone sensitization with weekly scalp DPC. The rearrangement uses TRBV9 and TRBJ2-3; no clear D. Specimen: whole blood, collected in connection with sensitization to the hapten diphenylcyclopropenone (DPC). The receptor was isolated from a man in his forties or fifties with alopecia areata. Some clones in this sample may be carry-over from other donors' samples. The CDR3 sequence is CASSVALFTDTQYF. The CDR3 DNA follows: TGTGCCAGCAGCGTAGCCCTGTTCACAGATACGCAGTATTTT.